A selection of T cell receptor beta chains follows, all from one sample in a study of cytomegalovirus exposure and HLA in healthy donors. The method was immunoSEQ multiplex PCR; TCRdb's version includes in-frame clones alone and lacks a portion of them. The sample's table shows fewer than 200,000 clones. The sequenced sample consisted of PBMCs. Receptors originate from a man younger than 45 in good health and CMV-seronegative. Both conserved end residues are part of each CDR3. Each record gives: J gene, V gene, D gene, CDR3 protein, CDR3 DNA. D genes are given only for firm matches.

J gene: TRBJ1-1; V gene: TRBV6-5; D gene: -; CDR3 protein: CASSYSLQGLNTEAFF; CDR3 DNA: TGTGCCAGCAGTTACTCCCTACAGGGCCTGAACACTGAAGCTTTCTTT
J gene: TRBJ1-1; V gene: TRBV7-9; D gene: -; CDR3 protein: CASSLAGLNTEAFF; CDR3 DNA: TGTGCCAGCAGCTTAGCAGGACTCAACACTGAAGCTTTCTTT
J gene: TRBJ2-2; V gene: TRBV18; D gene: TRBD1; CDR3 protein: CASSPRDRNTGELFF; CDR3 DNA: TGTGCCAGCTCACCCCGGGACAGAAACACCGGGGAGCTGTTTTTT
J gene: TRBJ2-7; V gene: TRBV27; D gene: TRBD1; CDR3 protein: CASSPGTGGGYEQYF; CDR3 DNA: TGTGCCAGCAGTCCCGGGACAGGGGGTGGATACGAGCAGTACTTC
J gene: TRBJ1-1; V gene: TRBV28; D gene: -; CDR3 protein: CASSLTGGFTEAFF; CDR3 DNA: TGTGCCAGCAGCCTGACAGGTGGTTTCACTGAAGCTTTCTTT
J gene: TRBJ2-5; V gene: TRBV7-9; D gene: -; CDR3 protein: CASSFRLAGQETQYF; CDR3 DNA: TGTGCCAGCAGCTTTCGCCTGGCAGGCCAAGAGACCCAGTACTTC
J gene: TRBJ1-2; V gene: TRBV7-2; D gene: -; CDR3 protein: CASSVRQDGYTF; CDR3 DNA: TGTGCCAGCAGCGTGCGACAGGATGGCTACACCTTC
J gene: TRBJ2-2; V gene: TRBV21-1; D gene: -; CDR3 protein: CASSKVEAQIGTGELFF; CDR3 DNA: TGTGCCAGCAGCAAAGTCGAAGCCCAAATTGGCACCGGGGAGCTGTTTTTT
J gene: TRBJ1-4; V gene: TRBV30; D gene: TRBD1; CDR3 protein: CACQRTGANEKLFF; CDR3 DNA: TGTGCCTGCCAACGGACAGGGGCTAATGAAAAACTGTTTTTT
J gene: TRBJ2-7; V gene: TRBV5-6; D gene: TRBD1; CDR3 protein: CASSPGTGAIYEQYF; CDR3 DNA: TGTGCCAGCAGCCCCGGGACAGGGGCGATCTACGAGCAGTACTTC
J gene: TRBJ2-1; V gene: TRBV9; D gene: TRBD2; CDR3 protein: CASSVGVWTSGGDLNEQFF; CDR3 DNA: TGTGCCAGCAGCGTAGGAGTTTGGACTAGCGGGGGGGACCTCAATGAGCAGTTCTTC
J gene: TRBJ1-5; V gene: TRBV5-6; D gene: -; CDR3 protein: CASSRTARDNQPQHF; CDR3 DNA: TGTGCCAGCAGCCGCACGGCTAGAGACAATCAGCCCCAGCATTTT
J gene: TRBJ1-4; V gene: TRBV15; D gene: -; CDR3 protein: CATSRGGKSNEKLFF; CDR3 DNA: TGTGCCACCAGCAGAGGGGGCAAGTCTAATGAAAAACTGTTTTTT
J gene: TRBJ2-7; V gene: TRBV5-1; D gene: -; CDR3 protein: CASFSGYEQYF; CDR3 DNA: TGCGCCAGTTTTAGCGGATACGAGCAGTACTTC
J gene: TRBJ1-1; V gene: TRBV7-9; D gene: -; CDR3 protein: CASSFVLGDTEAFF; CDR3 DNA: TGTGCCAGCAGCTTCGTCCTAGGAGACACTGAAGCTTTCTTT
J gene: TRBJ1-5; V gene: TRBV7-2; D gene: -; CDR3 protein: CASSLQGTNNQPQHF; CDR3 DNA: TGTGCCAGCAGCTTACAGGGGACAAATAATCAGCCCCAGCATTTT
J gene: TRBJ1-2; V gene: TRBV4-3; D gene: TRBD1; CDR3 protein: CASSQGQGKDYGYTF; CDR3 DNA: TGCGCCAGCAGCCAGGGACAGGGGAAGGACTATGGCTACACCTTC
J gene: TRBJ2-1; V gene: TRBV5-1; D gene: TRBD1; CDR3 protein: CASSLVGDRGSSYNEQFF; CDR3 DNA: TGCGCCAGCAGCTTGGTTGGGGACAGGGGGAGCTCCTACAATGAGCAGTTCTTC
J gene: TRBJ2-4; V gene: TRBV11-3; D gene: -; CDR3 protein: CASSLDSGQNIQYF; CDR3 DNA: TGTGCCAGCAGCTTGGACAGCGGACAAAACATTCAGTACTTC
J gene: TRBJ2-2; V gene: TRBV11-2; D gene: -; CDR3 protein: CASSLAGGETGELFF; CDR3 DNA: TGTGCCAGCAGCTTAGCCGGTGGTGAAACCGGGGAGCTGTTTTTT
J gene: TRBJ2-7; V gene: TRBV27; D gene: TRBD2; CDR3 protein: CASKSGRSSYEQYF; CDR3 DNA: TGTGCCAGCAAATCCGGGAGGAGCTCCTACGAGCAGTACTTC
J gene: TRBJ1-1; V gene: TRBV5-1; D gene: TRBD1; CDR3 protein: CASSQTGRTEAFF; CDR3 DNA: TGCGCCAGCAGCCAGACAGGGAGGACTGAAGCTTTCTTT
J gene: TRBJ1-2; V gene: TRBV5-4; D gene: -; CDR3 protein: CASSLAWGGVGGGYTF; CDR3 DNA: TGTGCCAGCAGCTTGGCGTGGGGAGGGGTCGGTGGCGGCTACACCTTC
J gene: TRBJ2-7; V gene: TRBV6-5; D gene: TRBD1; CDR3 protein: CASSRTGGLLGEQYF; CDR3 DNA: TGTGCCAGCAGTCGGACAGGGGGCCTCTTGGGCGAGCAGTACTTC
J gene: TRBJ1-2; V gene: TRBV25-1; D gene: TRBD1; CDR3 protein: CASRDGGTGYYGYTF; CDR3 DNA: TGTGCCAGCAGAGATGGCGGGACAGGGTACTATGGCTACACCTTC
J gene: TRBJ2-2; V gene: TRBV5-7; D gene: TRBD1; CDR3 protein: CASSLETGGNTGELFF; CDR3 DNA: TGTGCCAGCAGCTTGGAGACAGGGGGCAACACCGGGGAGCTGTTTTTT
J gene: TRBJ2-1; V gene: TRBV4-2; D gene: TRBD2; CDR3 protein: CASSQDLAGVGNEQFF; CDR3 DNA: TGTGCCAGCAGCCAAGACCTAGCGGGAGTTGGGAATGAGCAGTTCTTC
J gene: TRBJ2-7; V gene: TRBV6-5; D gene: TRBD2; CDR3 protein: CASSSLTSGVSYEQYF; CDR3 DNA: TGTGCCAGCAGTTCTCTTACTAGCGGTGTCTCCTACGAGCAGTACTTC
J gene: TRBJ2-5; V gene: TRBV18; D gene: TRBD1; CDR3 protein: CAGSRGQGGETQYF; CDR3 DNA: TGTGCCGGCTCCCGCGGACAGGGCGGAGAGACCCAGTACTTC
J gene: TRBJ2-7; V gene: TRBV7-8; D gene: -; CDR3 protein: CASSLQQSSYEQYF; CDR3 DNA: TGTGCCAGCAGCTTACAACAGAGCTCCTACGAGCAGTACTTC
J gene: TRBJ1-2; V gene: TRBV19; D gene: TRBD1; CDR3 protein: CASSVQTGAMNYGYTF; CDR3 DNA: TGTGCCAGTAGTGTACAAACAGGGGCGATGAACTATGGCTACACCTTC
J gene: TRBJ2-7; V gene: TRBV21-1; D gene: -; CDR3 protein: CASSILGLVSYEQYF; CDR3 DNA: TGTGCCAGCAGCATCCTCGGACTAGTCAGCTACGAGCAGTACTTC
J gene: TRBJ2-5; V gene: TRBV6-5; D gene: TRBD2; CDR3 protein: CASSLSGGASETQYF; CDR3 DNA: TGTGCCAGCAGTTTAAGCGGGGGGGCCTCGGAGACCCAGTACTTC
J gene: TRBJ2-1; V gene: TRBV5-1; D gene: TRBD2; CDR3 protein: CASSLGYTSGTNEQFF; CDR3 DNA: TGCGCCAGCAGCTTGGGGTACACTAGCGGGACAAATGAGCAGTTCTTC
J gene: TRBJ1-2; V gene: TRBV27; D gene: TRBD1; CDR3 protein: CASSDNPGTEYGYTF; CDR3 DNA: TGTGCCAGCAGTGACAACCCCGGGACAGAGTATGGCTACACCTTC
J gene: TRBJ2-3; V gene: TRBV5-8; D gene: TRBD2; CDR3 protein: CASSIGLVSTDTQYF; CDR3 DNA: TGTGCCAGCAGCATCGGACTAGTCAGCACAGATACGCAGTATTTT
J gene: TRBJ1-2; V gene: TRBV6-5; D gene: -; CDR3 protein: CASNSPAGDYGYTF; CDR3 DNA: TGTGCCAGCAACTCCCCGGCAGGGGACTATGGCTACACCTTC
J gene: TRBJ2-7; V gene: TRBV28; D gene: TRBD2; CDR3 protein: CASSLWGGEPYEQYF; CDR3 DNA: TGTGCCAGCAGTTTATGGGGAGGGGAGCCCTACGAGCAGTACTTC
J gene: TRBJ1-2; V gene: TRBV27; D gene: TRBD1; CDR3 protein: CASSLSTGYGGYTF; CDR3 DNA: TGTGCCAGCAGTTTATCGACAGGGTACGGCGGCTACACCTTC
J gene: TRBJ1-1; V gene: TRBV2; D gene: -; CDR3 protein: CASSVQQYTEAFF; CDR3 DNA: TGTGCCAGCAGTGTACAGCAGTACACTGAAGCTTTCTTT
J gene: TRBJ2-1; V gene: TRBV11-3; D gene: -; CDR3 protein: CASSLVSHNEQFF; CDR3 DNA: TGTGCCAGCAGCTTAGTCTCCCACAATGAGCAGTTCTTC
J gene: TRBJ2-3; V gene: TRBV7-9; D gene: TRBD2; CDR3 protein: CASNHGTSGNTDTQYF; CDR3 DNA: TGTGCCAGCAACCACGGGACTAGCGGGAACACAGATACGCAGTATTTT
J gene: TRBJ2-7; V gene: TRBV7-2; D gene: TRBD2; CDR3 protein: CASSLGGGSYEQYF; CDR3 DNA: TGTGCCAGCAGCTTAGGGGGGGGTTCCTACGAGCAGTACTTC
J gene: TRBJ1-3; V gene: TRBV2; D gene: -; CDR3 protein: CASRLSGIFFGNTIYF; CDR3 DNA: TGTGCCAGCAGACTAAGCGGGATCTTCTTTGGAAACACCATATATTTT
J gene: TRBJ1-1; V gene: TRBV11-3; D gene: -; CDR3 protein: CASSLDPGPRVFF; CDR3 DNA: TGTGCCAGCAGCTTAGATCCGGGTCCCCGGGTTTTCTTT
J gene: TRBJ2-3; V gene: TRBV27; D gene: -; CDR3 protein: CASSNSYLSTDTQYF; CDR3 DNA: TGTGCCAGCAGTAACAGTTACCTTAGCACAGATACGCAGTATTTT
J gene: TRBJ2-3; V gene: TRBV4-1; D gene: -; CDR3 protein: CASSQAGGGTTHTDTQYF; CDR3 DNA: TGCGCCAGCAGCCAAGCTGGAGGGGGGACTACCCACACAGATACGCAGTATTTT
J gene: TRBJ1-1; V gene: TRBV7-9; D gene: -; CDR3 protein: CASSPQNTEAFF; CDR3 DNA: TGTGCCAGCAGCCCACAGAACACTGAAGCTTTCTTT
J gene: TRBJ1-2; V gene: TRBV5-6; D gene: -; CDR3 protein: CASSLVGYGYTF; CDR3 DNA: TGTGCCAGCAGCTTGGTCGGTTATGGCTACACCTTC
J gene: TRBJ2-7; V gene: TRBV4-1; D gene: -; CDR3 protein: CASSQSGQTYEQYF; CDR3 DNA: TGCGCCAGCAGCCAATCGGGACAAACCTACGAGCAGTACTTC
J gene: TRBJ1-5; V gene: TRBV7-2; D gene: -; CDR3 protein: CASSLRTSGQPQHF; CDR3 DNA: TGTGCCAGCAGCTTAAGGACTTCTGGTCAGCCCCAGCATTTT
J gene: TRBJ2-2; V gene: TRBV11-3; D gene: -; CDR3 protein: CASSPSPGSIAAGELFF; CDR3 DNA: TGTGCCAGCAGTCCCTCCCCCGGCTCTATAGCCGCCGGGGAGCTGTTTTTT
J gene: TRBJ1-1; V gene: TRBV27; D gene: TRBD1; CDR3 protein: CASSLMPGTGGEAFF; CDR3 DNA: TGTGCCAGCAGTTTAATGCCGGGGACAGGGGGGGAAGCTTTCTTT
J gene: TRBJ2-7; V gene: TRBV19; D gene: -; CDR3 protein: CASRPRSTYEQYF; CDR3 DNA: TGTGCCAGTAGACCTAGGTCCACCTACGAGCAGTACTTC
J gene: TRBJ2-5; V gene: TRBV7-2; D gene: TRBD1; CDR3 protein: CASSLGQGLETQYF; CDR3 DNA: TGTGCCAGCAGCCTCGGACAGGGTCTAGAGACCCAGTACTTC